Each of the 24 T cell receptor beta chains below was sequenced from the same sample in a study of shared clonotypes between healthy human individuals. Here immunoSEQ multiplex PCR was the method, and the copy in TCRdb shows in-frame clones only, minus some. Of fewer than 850,000 clones listed, 90% to 97% were seen once; the top ten hold about 0.25%. Naive CD8 populations comprised CD45RO-negative cells positively selected for CCR7, excluding terminally differentiated effector memory CD45RA+ cells. The source material was naive CD8+ T cells sorted from blood. Every receptor here comes from a man aged 25-45 years in good health.

The chain is built from TRBV29-1 and TRBJ2-1; no clear D. Per germline, CDR1 SQVTM and CDR2 ANQGSEA. The CDR3 covers 11 residues. V gave up 2 bases and J gave up 5 bases, with 4 bases separating them. The CDR3 is CSVERHNEQFF. CDR3 DNA sequence: TGCAGCGTTGAACGCCACAATGAGCAGTTCTTC.

V and J are TRBV28 and TRBJ2-1; 12 nucleotides align to TRBD2. The ends lost 4 bases at V and 6 bases at J; junction bases unmatched: 7. The CDR3 is 16 amino acids. Germline assignment: CDR1 MDHEN and CDR2 SYDVKM. The CDR3 is CASSSATSGRSNEQFF. The CDR3 region has the DNA TGTGCCAGCAGTTCCGCGACTAGCGGGAGAAGCAATGAGCAGTTCTTC.

J is TRBJ1-1 and V is TRBV19, with D perhaps matching TRBD1 (6 bases). The CDR3 has 15 residues. The V and J ends lost 1 base and 4 bases respectively, with 13 bases between them. Germline values: CDR1 LNHDA, CDR2 SQIVND (reference sequence). For the CDR3, the DNA is TGTGCCAGTAGTATAGTCGGGGGGCGCGGCACTGAAGCTTTCTTT. Amino acids: CASSIVGGRGTEAFF.

This rearrangement joins TRBV7-2 to TRBJ2-1, with a tentative D call TRBD1 (6 bases). V was clipped by 5 bases and J by 9 bases, with 20 bases between them. The CDR3 sequence is 15 residues long. The germline CDR1 and CDR2 sequences are SGHTA and FQGNSA. CDR3 region: CASSPPLQGFREQFF. For the CDR3, the DNA is TGTGCCAGCAGCCCCCCCTTACAGGGATTTCGTGAGCAGTTCTTC. Looking up the rest from reference TRBV7-2 and TRBJ2-1 gives the full variable domain: GAGVSQSPSNKVTEKGKDVELRCDPISGHTALYWYRQSLGQGLEFLIYFQGNSAPDKSGLPSDRFSAERTGGSVSTLTIQRTQQEDSAVYLCASSPPLQGFREQFFGPGTRLTVL.

The V call is TRBV30, the J call TRBJ1-2, with D unclear. The CDR3 totals 13 residues. Germline V gene data show CDR1 as GTSNPN and CDR2 as SVGIG (reference sequence). The V end lost 5 bases, the J end lost 3 bases, and 13 bases lay between the germline ends. CDR3 coding DNA: TGTGCCTGGGTCGAAGGGCTAGACTATGGCTACACCTTC. This gives the protein CAWVEGLDYGYTF.

Only one count was recorded for this clone. V usage is TRBV19 and J usage is TRBJ1-1; D not certain. The germline gives CDR1 LNHDA, CDR2 SQIVND (reference sequence). The CDR3 extends over 17 amino acids. Trimming pared 1 base from V and 1 base from J, leaving 16 bases between. The CDR3 spells CASSIGGGSIGNTEAFF. The DNA for the CDR3 is TGTGCCAGTAGTATAGGGGGAGGGAGCATAGGGAACACTGAAGCTTTCTTT.

CDR3 residues: CASNLGETGSDQETQYF. CDR3 bases: TGTGCCAGCAATTTGGGAGAGACAGGGTCCGATCAAGAGACCCAGTACTTC. This sequence joins TRBV28 and TRBJ2-5; 7 bases are a match to TRBD1. The V segment lost 7 bases and the J segment 2 bases; nucleotides outside the gene matches: 16. The CDR3 spans 17 residues. In germline, CDR1 is MDHEN, CDR2 SYDVKM.

CDR3 sequence reads: CASSEEQGSLNEQYF. The CDR3 bases are TGTGCCAGCAGTGAAGAACAGGGTTCTCTCAACGAGCAGTACTTC. The chain has TRBV6-1 and TRBJ2-7; D is perhaps TRBD1 (6 bases). The V end lost 1 base, the J end lost 5 bases, and 15 bases lay between the germline ends. CDR1 is MNHNS, CDR2 SASEGT, per germline. The CDR3 extends over 15 amino acids.

This chain connects TRBV15 to TRBJ2-7; D is possibly TRBD1 (6 bases). This CDR3 has 15 residues. Trimming took 1 base from V and 2 from J, leaving 12 bases between them. CDR1 and CDR2 from the germline V gene are LNHNV and YYDKDF (reference sequence). CDR3 coding DNA: TGTGCCACCAGCAGAGCTTTGGGACAAGCCTACGAGCAGTACTTC. This sequence encodes CATSRALGQAYEQYF.

On this clone itself: The same CDR3 is also encoded by other DNA sequences in this sample. V is TRBV9 and J is TRBJ2-3; perhaps TRBD2 as D (6 bases). From germline, CDR1 is SGDLS and CDR2 YYNGEE. The CDR3 has 13 residues. Trimming stripped 0 bases from V and 6 bases from J, with 8 bases between. The chain's CDR3 is CASSVAGEDTQYF. The CDR3, as DNA: TGTGCCAGCAGCGTAGCGGGGGAGGATACGCAGTATTTT.

The V call is TRBV5-5, the J call TRBJ1-1; D remains ambiguous. The CDR3 has 10 amino acids. V shed 4 bases and J shed 3 bases, with 1 base lying between them. The germline CDR1 and CDR2 sequences are SGHKS and YYEKEE (reference sequence). Here the CDR3 reads CASSHTEAFF. The CDR3 nucleotides read TGTGCCAGCAGCCACACTGAAGCTTTCTTT.

The V gene is TRBV9, the J gene TRBJ2-7; D might be TRBD2 (6 bases). The germline gives CDR1 SGDLS, CDR2 YYNGEE. The germline V and J ends were trimmed by 3 bases and 2 bases, with 15 bases remaining between them. The CDR3 runs to 15 residues. CDR3 bases: TGTGCCAGCAGCGCGCGGGACGGAAAAACCTACGAGCAGTACTTC. This encodes CASSARDGKTYEQYF.

The rearrangement joins TRBV27 to TRBJ2-5; TRBD2 might be the D (5 bases). The CDR3 consists of 13 residues. Germline lookup yields CDR1 MNHEY and CDR2 SMNVEV (reference sequence). Between the trimmed V and J ends, which lost 8 bases and 4 bases, there was a span of 14 bases. In DNA form, the CDR3 reads TGTGCCAGCTCGGACTGGCCGCGAGAGACCCAGTACTTC. Protein sequence: CASSDWPRETQYF.

V gene TRBV7-5 combines with J gene TRBJ2-7. TRBV7-5 is a recognized pseudogene. This CDR3 contains 13 residues. The CDR3 DNA reads TGTGCCAGAAGCTTTTGGATACGCTACGAGCAGTACTTC. Protein: CARSFWIRYEQYF.

The chain has TRBV7-2 and TRBJ2-7; 7 nucleotides align to TRBD2. Unmatched junction bases numbered 2, after V lost 0 bases and J lost 3 bases. In germline, CDR1 is SGHTA, CDR2 FQGNSA. The CDR3 runs 14 residues. As DNA, the CDR3 is TGTGCCAGCAGCTTAGCGGGAGGGCACTACGAGCAGTACTTC. It is translated as CASSLAGGHYEQYF.

The count of this clone is one. V usage is TRBV4-1 and J usage is TRBJ1-4, with TRBD1 as a possible D gene (5 bases). The germline V gene encodes CDR1 MGHRA and CDR2 YSYEKL. The CDR3 consists of 15 residues. V lost 8 bases, J lost 0 bases, and 13 bases lay in between. The CDR3 DNA follows: TGCGCCAGCGGGACCGCCACTGCAACTAATGAAAAACTGTTTTTT. This encodes CASGTATATNEKLFF.

The gene calls are TRBV9 and TRBJ1-2; D is unresolved. V gave up 4 bases and J gave up 2 bases, with 18 bases separating them. Germline lookup yields CDR1 SGDLS and CDR2 YYNGEE. The CDR3 totals 16 residues. The CDR3 region has the DNA TGTGCCAGCAGCCCCCCCCCGGGCAGCTGGAACTATGGCTACACCTTC. Its translation is CASSPPPGSWNYGYTF. The variable domain in full, with the rest retrieved from reference TRBV9 and TRBJ1-2, is DSGVTQTPKHLITATGQRVTLRCSPRSGDLSVYWYQQSLDQGLQFLIQYYNGEERAKGNILERFSAQQFPDLHSELNLSSLELGDSALYFCASSPPPGSWNYGYTFGSGTRLTVV.

The chain combines TRBV9 with TRBJ2-3; 10 bases align to TRBD1. This CDR3 is 15 amino acids long. J lost 6 bases, V lost 3 bases, and 7 bases had no gene match. The germline CDR1 and CDR2 sequences are SGDLS and YYNGEE. In DNA form, the CDR3 reads TGTGCCAGCAGCGCTTCAGGGACAGGGGCGGATACGCAGTATTTT. Translated: CASSASGTGADTQYF.

This chain uses TRBV2 with TRBJ1-5, with D unclear. CDR1 and CDR2 (germline): SNHLY, FYNNEI. There are 13 residues in the CDR3. Between the trimmed V and J ends, which lost 7 bases and 0 bases, there was a span of 7 bases. The DNA for the CDR3 is TGTGCCAGCAACATCCGTAGCAATCAGCCCCAGCATTTT. This sequence encodes CASNIRSNQPQHF.

The chain links TRBV14 to TRBJ2-7, with D possibly TRBD1 on 6 matching bases. The CDR3 extends over 13 amino acids. CDR1 SGHDN and CDR2 FVKESK come from the germline V gene. Trimming took 5 bases from V and 5 from J, leaving 13 bases between them. The CDR3 DNA reads as TGTGCCAGCAGCACCCAGGACAGCCACGAGCAGTACTTC. Translation: CASSTQDSHEQYF.

The chain couples TRBV9 to TRBJ1-1; D is possibly TRBD1 (6 bases). Germline V gives CDR1 SGDLS, CDR2 YYNGEE. V was pared by 3 bases and J by 4 bases, with 13 bases between. The CDR3 runs to 14 residues. CDR3 residues: CASSGTQGSTEAFF. In nucleotides, the CDR3 is TGTGCCAGCAGCGGAACACAGGGAAGCACTGAAGCTTTCTTT.

V and J are TRBV15 and TRBJ2-7; no clear D gene. This CDR3 region has 16 residues. The germline V and J ends were trimmed by 0 bases and 3 bases, with 15 bases remaining between them. From germline, CDR1 is LNHNV and CDR2 YYDKDF (reference sequence). CDR3 sequence: CATSRDLGENHYEQYF. CDR3 nucleotide sequence: TGTGCCACCAGCAGAGATCTTGGCGAAAACCACTACGAGCAGTACTTC.

This clone came up once. This chain links TRBV18 with TRBJ2-3, with 9 bases matching TRBD1. Germline lookup yields CDR1 KGHSH and CDR2 LQKENI. There are 17 residues in the CDR3. With 3 bases clipped from V and 0 bases from J, the junction kept 7 bases outside the gene matches. CDR3 sequence reads: CASSPNPGTGSTDTQYF. CDR3 DNA sequence: TGTGCCAGCTCACCCAATCCCGGGACAGGGAGCACAGATACGCAGTATTTT. Complete variable domain (other parts from reference TRBV18 and TRBJ2-3): NAGVMQNPRHLVRRRGQEARLRCSPMKGHSHVYWYRQLPEEGLKFMVYLQKENIIDESGMPKERFSAEFPKEGPSILRIQQVVRGDSAAYFCASSPNPGTGSTDTQYFGPGTRLTVL.

V gene TRBV13 combines with J gene TRBJ2-7; no clear D gene. V gave up 8 bases and J gave up 1 base, with 9 bases separating them. The CDR3 length is 12 residues. Per the germline V gene, CDR1 is PRHDT and CDR2 is FYEKMQ (reference sequence). DNA for the CDR3: TGTGCCAGCGGCAGACGGTCCTACGAGCAGTACTTC. It encodes CASGRRSYEQYF.